This record looks at one T cell receptor (beta chain) sequence and its context. Its specificity is not known. This sample is part of a study of cytomegalovirus exposure and HLA in healthy donors. This CDR3 is built from 17 residues. Germline loops: CDR1 SGHDN, CDR2 FVKESK. Trimming shortened V by 0 bases and J by 3 bases, and 14 bases separated the two germline ends. General observations from the study: Using the classifier, cytomegalovirus status was reportedly diagnosed with high specificity and sensitivity. In a later analysis, most CMV-associated TCR beta chains appeared HLA-restricted. It emerged from a later analysis that several of the most significant clusters appeared to be linked to common viral pathogens.

PCR used 60 Vbeta primers and 13 Jbeta primers. Profiling relied on immunoSEQ multiplex PCR, and the TCRdb table lists in-frame clones only, not all of them. The table has some 190,000 clones, approximately 80% seen once. Sequences were obtained from PBMCs. This clonotype was sampled from a boy younger than 10 in good health and CMV-seronegative. V and J are TRBV14 and TRBJ2-2; D gene unclear. The CDR3 DNA follows: TGTGCCAGCAGCCAAGAGGCGGCCGACCTCCACACCGGGGAGCTGTTTTTT. It codes for CASSQEAADLHTGELFF. The full variable domain, with the rest looked up from reference TRBV14 and TRBJ2-2, is EAGVTQFPSHSVIEKGQTVTLRCDPISGHDNLYWYRRVMGKEIKFLLHFVKESKQDESGMPNNRFLAERTGGTYSTLKVQPAELEDSGVYFCASSQEAADLHTGELFFGEGSRLTVL.